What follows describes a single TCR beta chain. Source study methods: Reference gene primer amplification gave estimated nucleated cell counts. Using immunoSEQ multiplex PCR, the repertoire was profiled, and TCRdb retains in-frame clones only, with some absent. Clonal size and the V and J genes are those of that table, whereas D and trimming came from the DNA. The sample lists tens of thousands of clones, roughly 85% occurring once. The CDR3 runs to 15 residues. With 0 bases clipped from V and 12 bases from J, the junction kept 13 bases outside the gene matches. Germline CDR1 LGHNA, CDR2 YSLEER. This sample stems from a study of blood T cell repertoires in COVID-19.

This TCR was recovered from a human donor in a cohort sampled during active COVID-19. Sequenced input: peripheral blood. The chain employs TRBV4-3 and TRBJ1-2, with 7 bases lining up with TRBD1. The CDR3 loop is CASSQEDGTAHLHTF. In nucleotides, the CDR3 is TGCGCCAGCAGCCAAGAAGATGGGACAGCACATTTACACACCTTC.